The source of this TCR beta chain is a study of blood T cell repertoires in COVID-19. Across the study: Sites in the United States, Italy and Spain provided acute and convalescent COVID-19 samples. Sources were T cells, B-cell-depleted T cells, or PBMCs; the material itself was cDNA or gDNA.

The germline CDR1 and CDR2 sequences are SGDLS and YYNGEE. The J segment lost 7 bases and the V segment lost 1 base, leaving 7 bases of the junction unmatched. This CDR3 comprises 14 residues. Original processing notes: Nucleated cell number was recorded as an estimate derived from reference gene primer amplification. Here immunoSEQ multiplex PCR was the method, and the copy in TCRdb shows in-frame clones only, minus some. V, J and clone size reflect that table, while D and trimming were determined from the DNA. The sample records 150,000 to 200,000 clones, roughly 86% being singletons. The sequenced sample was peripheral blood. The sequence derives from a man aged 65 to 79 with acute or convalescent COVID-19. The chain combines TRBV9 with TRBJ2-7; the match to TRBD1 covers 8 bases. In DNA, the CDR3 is TGTGCCAGCAGCGTACTAGACAGGGGCGGAGAGCAGTACTTC. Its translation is CASSVLDRGGEQYF.